Following are 19 T cell receptor beta chains from one sample sequenced in a study of shared clonotypes between healthy human individuals. The protocol was immunoSEQ multiplex PCR, while the TCRdb copy is restricted to in-frame clones and leaves out a portion. The sample comprises 950,000 to 1,300,000 clones, about 75% of which are singletons, and about 1.4% rests with the top ten. Material for sequencing was memory CD4+ T cells sorted from blood. Noted subset: CD45RA-negative fraction. The source of these receptors is a man between 18 and 35 years old in good health.

This clone was recorded at least ten times. V gene TRBV10-3 combines with J gene TRBJ2-2; TRBD2 matches 7 bases. The ends lost 4 bases at V and 4 bases at J; junction bases unmatched: 9. CDR3 length equals 16 residues. Germline CDR1 is ENHRY and CDR2 is SYGVKD. This CDR3 is CAISGGGTTSTGELFF. The CDR3, as DNA: TGTGCCATCAGTGGTGGGGGGACTACGAGCACCGGGGAGCTGTTTTTT.

The chain uses TRBV6-1 and TRBJ1-5, with D possibly TRBD1 on 5 matching bases. CDR3 length: 15 residues. V lost 8 bases and J 2 bases, leaving 16 bases between the germline ends. Germline CDR1 MNHNS, CDR2 SASEGT. The CDR3: CASWGGEGGNQPQHF. CDR3 coding DNA: TGTGCCAGCTGGGGAGGGGAAGGAGGCAATCAGCCCCAGCATTTT.

V and J are TRBV11-2 and TRBJ2-7, with D perhaps matching TRBD1 (7 bases). There are 14 residues in the CDR3. Looked up from germline, CDR1 is SGHAT and CDR2 is FQNNGV. V was pared by 2 bases and J by 6 bases, with 14 bases between. DNA of the CDR3: TGTGCCAGCAGCTTACAGGGGGACTTAAGCGAGCAGTACTTC. It translates to CASSLQGDLSEQYF.

This clone came up a few times. J is TRBJ1-4 and V is TRBV18; maybe TRBD1 (5 bases). The germline CDR1 and CDR2 sequences are KGHSH and LQKENI. Trimming took off 3 bases at V and 8 bases at J, with 13 bases between the two ends. This CDR3 contains 14 residues. DNA for the CDR3: TGTGCCAGCTCACCGGGGGGTAGTAAGGAAAAACTGTTTTTT. It is translated as CASSPGGSKEKLFF.

The V and J genes are TRBV7-3 and TRBJ2-1, with TRBD1 matching over 9 bases. V was clipped by 3 bases and J by 2 bases; unmatched bases: 2. The CDR3 runs 15 residues. The germline V gene has CDR1 SGHTA and CDR2 FQGTGA. CDR3 region: CASSLDRGPYNEQFF. The CDR3 DNA follows: TGTGCCAGCAGCTTGGACAGGGGCCCCTACAATGAGCAGTTCTTC.

The rearrangement uses TRBV30 and TRBJ2-7; possible D gene TRBD2, 6 bases. CDR1 is GTSNPN and CDR2 is SVGIG in the germline V gene (reference sequence). CDR3 length: 13 amino acids. Trimming took off 8 bases at V and 2 bases at J, with 16 bases between the two ends. The CDR3 here is CAGILEGTYEQYF. The DNA for the CDR3 is TGTGCCGGAATTTTGGAGGGAACCTACGAGCAGTACTTC. Complete variable domain (other parts from reference TRBV30 and TRBJ2-7): SQTIHQWPATLVQPVGSPLSLECTVEGTSNPNLYWYRQAAGRGLQLLFYSVGIGQISSEVPQNLSASRPQDRQFILSSKKLLLSDSGFYLCAGILEGTYEQYFGPGTRLTVT.

The count of this clone is one. V gene TRBV7-2 combines with J gene TRBJ2-3; D perhaps matches TRBD2 (6 bases). V lost 2 bases, J lost 12 bases, and 15 bases lay in between. The germline CDR1 and CDR2 sequences are SGHTA and FQGNSA. The CDR3 runs 13 residues. The CDR3 spells CASSLSGLTSQYF. In nucleotides, the CDR3 is TGTGCCAGCAGCTTATCCGGACTAACCTCACAGTATTTT.

The table lists this clone with a few counts. The chain combines TRBV28 with TRBJ2-1; no reliable D call. V was trimmed by 6 bases and J by 0 bases, leaving 12 bases between them. The CDR3 is 15 residues long. Germline V gene lookup returns CDR1 MDHEN and CDR2 SYDVKM. CDR3 nucleotide sequence: TGTGCCAGCAGGTATGGGTCTAGCTCCTACAATGAGCAGTTCTTC. This encodes CASRYGSSSYNEQFF. Variable domain in full (rest from reference TRBV28 and TRBJ2-1): DVKVTQSSRYLVKRTGEKVFLECVQDMDHENMFWYRQDPGLGLRLIYFSYDVKMKEKGDIPEGYSVSREKKERFSLILESASTNQTSMYLCASRYGSSSYNEQFFGPGTRLTVL.

The rearrangement uses TRBV7-9 and TRBJ2-5, with 8 positions matching TRBD2. Trimming took 0 bases from V and 2 from J; bases not matched to a gene: 2. CDR1 is SEHNR, CDR2 FQNEAQ, per germline (reference sequence). The CDR3 length is 15 residues. DNA of the CDR3: TGTGCCAGCAGCTTAGCGGGACTAGTTCAAGAGACCCAGTACTTC. Translation: CASSLAGLVQETQYF.

This clone turned up a few times. The rearrangement links TRBV6-6 to TRBJ2-7, with 9 bases identical to TRBD2. The CDR3 has 15 amino acids. With 6 bases clipped from V and 2 bases from J, the junction kept 8 bases outside the gene matches. CDR1 and CDR2 (germline): MNHNY, SVGAGI (reference sequence). In DNA, the CDR3 is TGTGCCAGCAGGTTAGCGGGAGTCCCCACCTACGAGCAGTACTTC. It encodes CASRLAGVPTYEQYF.

The rearrangement uses TRBV28 and TRBJ1-1; 7 nucleotides match TRBD1. The CDR3 covers 14 residues. Germline values: CDR1 MDHEN, CDR2 SYDVKM. V gave up 6 bases and J gave up 0 bases; unmatched junction bases: 4. The CDR3 reads CASRLTGMNTEAFF. The CDR3 nucleotides are TGTGCCAGCAGGCTGACAGGGATGAACACTGAAGCTTTCTTT.

The chain is built from TRBV5-1 and TRBJ1-1; 12 bases fit TRBD1. CDR1 is SGHRS, CDR2 YFSETQ, per germline. The CDR3 is 15 amino acids. Germline trimming cut 4 bases from V and 1 base from J; bases unmatched to any gene: 2. The CDR3 DNA reads as TGCGCCAGCAGCAAGGGACAGGGGGCGAACACTGAAGCTTTCTTT. This translates into CASSKGQGANTEAFF.

CDR3 coding DNA: TGTGCCAGCATCCCGGGACTAGCCGGGACAGATACGCAGTATTTT. Translated, it gives CASIPGLAGTDTQYF. This chain joins TRBV7-8 and TRBJ2-3, with 9 bases that match TRBD2. V shed 7 bases, J shed 3 bases, and the junction held 8 bases outside the gene matches. CDR3 size: 15 residues. CDR1 is SGHVS and CDR2 is FQNEAQ in the germline V gene.

This rearrangement joins TRBV5-5 to TRBJ1-2; D unclear. The CDR3 consists of 13 residues. CDR1 is SGHKS, CDR2 YYEKEE, per germline (reference sequence). V was shortened by 3 bases and J by 7 bases, with 13 bases between the two germline ends. The CDR3 here is CASSSVGFLGYTF. The CDR3 nucleotides are TGTGCCAGCAGCTCGGTTGGGTTCCTTGGCTACACCTTC.

V and J are TRBV19 and TRBJ2-7, with TRBD1 matching 9 bases. CDR1 is LNHDA, CDR2 SQIVND, per germline (reference sequence). The CDR3 is made up of 15 amino acids. Losses at the gene ends were 3 bases for V and 6 bases for J; bases not matched to a gene: 9. CDR3 residues: CASSIKGTGTSEQYF. The CDR3 DNA follows: TGTGCCAGTAGTATCAAGGGGACAGGGACTTCCGAGCAGTACTTC.

In its sample, this clone was seen once. This chain uses TRBV5-4 with TRBJ1-4, with D unresolved. The CDR3 runs to 14 residues. V was clipped by 3 bases and J by 4 bases, with 10 bases between them. The V gene's germline CDR1 is SGHNT and CDR2 YYREEE (reference sequence). CDR3 sequence: CASSSFSRNEKLFF. The DNA for the CDR3 is TGTGCCAGCAGCTCTTTCAGCCGTAATGAAAAACTGTTTTTT.

The V call is TRBV5-6, the J call TRBJ2-7, with 7 bases that match TRBD2. J gave up 7 bases and V 3 bases, and 7 bases lay outside the gene matches. There are 13 residues in the CDR3. Germline CDR1 reads SGHDT; CDR2 reads YYEEEE. CDR3 coding DNA: TGTGCCAGCAGCTGGGAGGGGAAAAAGGAGCAGTACTTC. Encoded protein: CASSWEGKKEQYF.

The genes are TRBV4-3 and TRBJ1-4, with D perhaps TRBD1 (5 bases). The V end was cut by 3 bases, the J end by 10 bases, with 18 bases between. CDR1 is LGHNA and CDR2 is YSLEER in the germline V gene. The CDR3 extends over 15 amino acids. CDR3: CASSQEGFLDGKLFF. DNA for the CDR3: TGCGCCAGCAGCCAGGAGGGGTTTTTAGATGGAAAACTGTTTTTT.

This clone was counted once. The junction differs from germline at one of its ends, possibly a read error. The chain couples TRBV7-7 to TRBJ2-3; D is possibly TRBD2 (6 bases). Germline values: CDR1 SSHAT, CDR2 FNYEAQ (reference sequence). The CDR3 consists of 14 residues. The CDR3 region has the DNA TGTGCTAGCAGCGTCGGGGGTGGGGCAGATACGCAGTATTTT. Translating gives CASSVGGGADTQYF.